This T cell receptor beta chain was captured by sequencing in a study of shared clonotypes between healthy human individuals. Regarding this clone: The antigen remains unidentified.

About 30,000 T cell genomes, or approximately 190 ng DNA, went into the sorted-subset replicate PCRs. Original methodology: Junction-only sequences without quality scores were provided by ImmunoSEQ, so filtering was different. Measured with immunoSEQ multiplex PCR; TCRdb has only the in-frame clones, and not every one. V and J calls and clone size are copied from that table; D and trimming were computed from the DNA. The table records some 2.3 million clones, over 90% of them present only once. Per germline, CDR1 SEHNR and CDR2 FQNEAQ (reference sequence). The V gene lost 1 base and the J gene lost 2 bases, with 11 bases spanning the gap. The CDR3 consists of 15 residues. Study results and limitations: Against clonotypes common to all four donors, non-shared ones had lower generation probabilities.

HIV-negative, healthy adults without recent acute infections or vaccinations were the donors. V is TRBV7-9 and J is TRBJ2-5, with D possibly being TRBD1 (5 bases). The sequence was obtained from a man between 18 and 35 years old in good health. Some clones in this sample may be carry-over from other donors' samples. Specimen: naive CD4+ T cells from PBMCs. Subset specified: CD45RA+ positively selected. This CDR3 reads CASSLGDRTQETQYF. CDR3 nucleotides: TGTGCCAGCAGCTTAGGAGACCGGACACAAGAGACCCAGTACTTC.